These 3 T cell receptor beta chains were sequenced from one sample in a study of shared clonotypes between healthy human individuals. Only CD45RO-negative cells positively selected for CCR7 counted as naive CD8 cells, so terminally differentiated effector memory CD45RA+ cells were excluded. TCRdb's copy holds only in-frame clones and misses some; the assay was immunoSEQ multiplex PCR. The profile covers under 2,000,000 clones, with about 95% appearing a single time and 1.2% taken by the ten largest. The specimen sequenced was naive CD8+ T cells sorted from blood. These receptors all come from a man younger than 35 in good health.

This clone came up once. V usage is TRBV18 and J usage is TRBJ1-2; no definite D call. This CDR3 has 17 amino acids. The V and J ends lost 3 bases and 0 bases respectively, with 17 bases between them. Germline V gives CDR1 KGHSH, CDR2 LQKENI. CDR3 sequence (DNA): TGTGCCAGCTCACCTTGGGAAACTTCGTTCACTAACTATGGCTACACCTTC. Encoded protein: CASSPWETSFTNYGYTF. Drawing the rest from reference TRBV18 and TRBJ1-2, the complete variable domain is NAGVMQNPRHLVRRRGQEARLRCSPMKGHSHVYWYRQLPEEGLKFMVYLQKENIIDESGMPKERFSAEFPKEGPSILRIQQVVRGDSAAYFCASSPWETSFTNYGYTFGSGTRLTVV.

The rearrangement joins TRBV10-3 to TRBJ2-3, with D unresolved. V lost 0 bases, J lost 0 bases, and 13 bases lay in between. The CDR3 covers 17 residues. Germline assignment: CDR1 ENHRY and CDR2 SYGVKD. Here the CDR3 DNA reads TGTGCCATCAGTGAGTCTGGAATAGCCGGAAGCACAGATACGCAGTATTTT. Translating it yields CAISESGIAGSTDTQYF.

In DNA form, the CDR3 reads TGTGCCATCAGTGACACTGACCAAGGGAATGAGCAGTTCTTC. It translates to CAISDTDQGNEQFF. The chain is built from TRBV10-3 and TRBJ2-1, with unresolved D. V dropped 3 bases and J dropped 7 bases, with 13 bases sitting between them. From germline, CDR1 is ENHRY and CDR2 SYGVKD. The CDR3 covers 14 residues.